The entry that follows covers one T cell receptor (beta chain) sequence. The CDR3 spans 15 residues. Germline V gene data show CDR1 as MNHNS and CDR2 as SASEGT. V lost 7 bases and J lost 1; bases outside the gene matches: 7. This record comes from a study of shared T cell receptors in the human thymus. The protocol was immunoSEQ multiplex PCR, while the TCRdb copy is restricted to in-frame clones and leaves out a portion. The sample consists of approximately 660,000 clones, 70% to 90% of them appearing once. These data are also associated with another study on human thymus T cells. From that report: Samples came from healthy Finnish infants during open corrective cardiac surgery. Corrective heart surgery yielded the resections from which the thymus tissue came. Highly overlapping thymic repertoires among unrelated individuals were reported in related research.

The sequenced material came from thymocytes. This TCR was recovered from a boy under two years old with a congenital heart defect. The rearrangement links TRBV6-1 to TRBJ2-3, with 8 bases lining up with TRBD1. In DNA, the CDR3 is TGTGCCAGCACCCGAACGGGACAGGGCACAGATACGCAGTATTTT. Translation: CASTRTGQGTDTQYF.